These 30 T cell receptor beta chains share one sample of origin, sequenced in a study of blood T cell repertoires in COVID-19. Data came from immunoSEQ multiplex PCR; TCRdb stores just in-frame clones and leaves some out. In the table there are about 210,000 clones, around four fifths of which are singletons. The sample taken for sequencing was peripheral blood. The receptors stem from a woman aged 40 to 50 with active or convalescent COVID-19.

This chain connects TRBV30 to TRBJ2-7, with D maybe TRBD1 (6 bases). V lost 2 bases, J lost 5 bases, and 16 bases lay in between. Germline V CDR1 and CDR2: GTSNPN, SVGIG (reference sequence). There are 14 residues in the CDR3. Here the CDR3 reads CAWSLAGRGNEQYF. CDR3 coding DNA: TGTGCCTGGAGTTTGGCCGGAAGGGGGAACGAGCAGTACTTC.

Only a few counts were recorded for this clone. The genes are TRBV20-1 and TRBJ2-1; perhaps TRBD2 as D (5 bases). Looked up from germline, CDR1 is DFQATT and CDR2 is SNEGSKA (reference sequence). V was clipped by 6 bases and J by 10 bases, with 16 bases between them. The CDR3 totals 12 residues. The CDR3 spells CSASRGLLEQFF. The CDR3 DNA follows: TGCAGTGCCAGTAGAGGGCTACTGGAGCAGTTCTTC.

CDR3 sequence reads: CASSFRGTSGRQEQFF. The CDR3, as DNA: TGTGCCAGCAGTTTCCGCGGGACTAGCGGGCGACAGGAGCAGTTCTTC. This rearrangement joins TRBV6-5 to TRBJ2-1; TRBD2 matches 12 bases. The CDR3 runs 16 residues. Germline CDR1 MNHEY, CDR2 SVGAGI. J gave up 10 bases and V 4 bases, and 11 bases lay outside the gene matches.

The chain has TRBV5-1 and TRBJ2-6, with D possibly matching TRBD1 (5 bases). CDR3 size: 18 residues. V lost 0 bases and J lost 0, with 13 bases in between. Germline V CDR1 and CDR2: SGHRS, YFSETQ. The CDR3, as DNA: TGCGCCAGCAGCTTGGAAGAGGACACAAGCTCTGGGGCCAACGTCCTGACTTTC. Encoded protein: CASSLEEDTSSGANVLTF.

This chain joins TRBV28 and TRBJ1-2; no firm D call. This CDR3 is 11 amino acids long. From germline, CDR1 is MDHEN and CDR2 SYDVKM. CDR3 loop: CASGGSGGYTF. The CDR3 DNA reads as TGTGCGTCAGGAGGCAGTGGTGGCTACACCTTC.

The chain uses TRBV9 and TRBJ1-2; D remains unclear. The V gene's germline CDR1 is SGDLS and CDR2 YYNGEE. The CDR3 covers 12 residues. V dropped 0 bases and J dropped 7 bases, with 7 bases sitting between them. For the CDR3, the DNA is TGTGCCAGCAGCGTAGCAGGAGGTGGCTACACCTTC. It yields the protein CASSVAGGGYTF.

The J gene is TRBJ1-2, the V gene TRBV2; tentative D call: TRBD1 (6 bases). Trimming removed 0 bases at V and 0 bases at J, with 14 bases between. The germline CDR1 and CDR2 sequences are SNHLY and FYNNEI. This CDR3 is built from 17 residues. CDR3 nucleotide sequence: TGTGCCAGCAGTGAAGCGGGGGCGGACGGACCTAACTATGGCTACACCTTC. The encoded protein is CASSEAGADGPNYGYTF. The whole variable domain, remainder taken from reference TRBV2 and TRBJ1-2, is EPEVTQTPSHQVTQMGQEVILRCVPISNHLYFYWYRQILGQKVEFLVSFYNNEISEKSEIFDDQFSVERPDGSNFTLKIRSTKLEDSAMYFCASSEAGADGPNYGYTFGSGTRLTVV.

The chain links TRBV5-1 to TRBJ1-5; 8 nucleotides line up with TRBD1. CDR1 is SGHRS, CDR2 YFSETQ, per germline. V dropped 4 bases and J dropped 1; count of bases not matched to a gene: 4. The CDR3 sequence is 15 residues long. The DNA for the CDR3 is TGCGCCAGCAGCCAGGGGGCGGCGAGCAATCAGCCCCAGCATTTT. Translation gives CASSQGAASNQPQHF.

This clone appeared many times. This chain links TRBV5-1 with TRBJ2-5; 7 bases are a match to TRBD2. The CDR3 consists of 16 residues. Germline CDR1 is SGHRS and CDR2 is YFSETQ. V shed 1 base, J shed 4 bases, and the junction held 10 bases outside the gene matches. This CDR3 reads CASSLSAGDHAETQYF. Written as DNA, the CDR3 is TGCGCCAGCAGCTTGTCGGCGGGGGATCATGCAGAGACCCAGTACTTC.

This clone was observed a few times. This chain uses TRBV29-1 with TRBJ2-6; D call uncertain. Germline V gene lookup returns CDR1 SQVTM and CDR2 ANQGSEA. The length of the CDR3 is 12 residues. Between the trimmed V and J ends, which lost 5 bases and 1 base, there was a span of 3 bases. In nucleotides, the CDR3 is TGCAGCGTTCAGTCTGGGGCCAACGTCCTGACTTTC. Translation: CSVQSGANVLTF.

V and J are TRBV11-3 and TRBJ2-3, with D maybe TRBD2 (6 bases). With 2 bases removed from V and 4 bases from J, the gap between germline ends came to 13 bases. This CDR3 spans 15 amino acids. CDR1 SGHNT and CDR2 YENEEA come from the germline V gene. The CDR3 spells CASSLRGKVSDTQYF. The CDR3 nucleotides read TGTGCCAGCAGCTTACGGGGGAAGGTGTCAGATACGCAGTATTTT.

The J gene is TRBJ2-5, the V gene TRBV7-2; D unclear. Germline values: CDR1 SGHTA, CDR2 FQGNSA. The CDR3 consists of 13 residues. The V end lost 6 bases, the J end lost 1 base, and 9 bases lay between the germline ends. CDR3 nucleotides: TGTGCCAGCAGTTACTCGCGCCAAGAGACCCAGTACTTC. This codes for CASSYSRQETQYF.

The chain is built from TRBV2 and TRBJ1-3; tentatively, D is TRBD1 (5 bases). There are 15 residues in the CDR3. The V end lost 0 bases, the J end lost 8 bases, and 14 bases lay between the germline ends. The V gene's germline CDR1 is SNHLY and CDR2 FYNNEI. CDR3 protein: CASSEAQLGGYTIYF. For the CDR3, the DNA is TGTGCCAGCAGTGAAGCGCAGTTGGGGGGGTACACCATATATTTT. Full variable domain (remainder filled in from reference TRBV2 and TRBJ1-3): EPEVTQTPSHQVTQMGQEVILRCVPISNHLYFYWYRQILGQKVEFLVSFYNNEISEKSEIFDDQFSVERPDGSNFTLKIRSTKLEDSAMYFCASSEAQLGGYTIYFGEGSWLTVV.

The chain joins TRBV7-2 to TRBJ1-1; D is uncertain. The CDR3 is 13 amino acids. Germline values: CDR1 SGHTA, CDR2 FQGNSA. The V end lost 4 bases, the J end lost 1 base, and 7 bases lay between the germline ends. The CDR3: CASSWSENTEAFF. The CDR3 nucleotides are TGTGCCAGCAGCTGGTCAGAGAACACTGAAGCTTTCTTT.

The chain couples TRBV28 to TRBJ2-3; 10 bases map to TRBD2. J was trimmed by 1 base and V by 6 bases; bases with no gene match: 4. Per the germline V gene, CDR1 is MDHEN and CDR2 is SYDVKM. This CDR3 is built from 15 residues. The CDR3 spells CASSPLAGGTDTQYF. The CDR3 nucleotides read TGTGCCAGCAGCCCTCTAGCGGGGGGCACAGATACGCAGTATTTT.

The chain combines TRBV12-5 with TRBJ2-7, with unresolved D. The germline V gene has CDR1 LGHNT and CDR2 FRNRAP. V lost 2 bases, J lost 6 bases, and 11 bases lay in between. This CDR3 is 13 amino acids long. The CDR3 DNA sequence: TGTGCTAGTGGTTTGTCCCCTCAGCGCGAGCAGTACTTC. It codes for CASGLSPQREQYF.

This clone was picked up a small number of times. The chain recombines TRBV11-3 with TRBJ2-1, with D possibly being TRBD2 (5 bases). This CDR3 contains 15 residues. The V gene's germline CDR1 is SGHNT and CDR2 YENEEA. Trimming left V 5 bases short and J 0 bases short, with 11 bases between. The CDR3 sequence: CASSRTWSSYNEQFF. In DNA form, the CDR3 reads TGTGCCAGCAGCCGGACTTGGAGCTCCTACAATGAGCAGTTCTTC.

This chain links TRBV6-6 with TRBJ2-3; D perhaps matches TRBD2 (6 bases). The CDR3 totals 13 residues. In germline, CDR1 is MNHNY, CDR2 SVGAGI (reference sequence). V was shortened by 8 bases and J by 6 bases, with 15 bases between the two germline ends. The CDR3 here is CASGRRVKDTQYF. The CDR3 DNA sequence: TGTGCCAGCGGGCGGAGGGTAAAGGATACGCAGTATTTT.

This sequence joins TRBV5-1 and TRBJ2-7; 9 bases agree with TRBD1. Germline V gene sequence: CDR1 SGHRS, CDR2 YFSETQ. Germline trimming cut 0 bases from V and 6 bases from J; bases unmatched to any gene: 7. The CDR3 contains 15 residues. DNA for the CDR3: TGCGCCAGCAGCTTGGATACAGGGGGCACTGGCGAGCAGTACTTC. Amino acids: CASSLDTGGTGEQYF.

V and J are TRBV10-3 and TRBJ1-5; TRBD1 matches at 10 bases. Germline V gene sequence: CDR1 ENHRY, CDR2 SYGVKD. V trimming: 6 bases; J trimming: 2 bases; junction bases outside the gene matches: 7. The CDR3 covers 16 residues. This chain's CDR3 is CAIRGTGAGGNQPQHF. The DNA of the CDR3 is TGTGCCATCAGGGGGACAGGGGCCGGAGGCAATCAGCCCCAGCATTTT.

The chain carries TRBV6-5 and TRBJ2-3; 7 bases align to TRBD2. The CDR3 runs to 15 residues. V shed 4 bases and J 0 bases; nucleotides not matched to a gene: 4. Per germline, CDR1 MNHEY and CDR2 SVGAGI. The CDR3, as DNA: TGTGCCAGCAGTTTCAGCGGGGACAGCACAGATACGCAGTATTTT. The encoded protein is CASSFSGDSTDTQYF.

V and J are TRBV6-5 and TRBJ1-1, with TRBD1 matching over 7 bases. The CDR3 is 13 amino acids. Looked up from germline, CDR1 is MNHEY and CDR2 is SVGAGI. V shed 5 bases and J 5 bases; nucleotides not matched to a gene: 5. CDR3 sequence: CASSQGQRTEAFF. CDR3 sequence (DNA): TGTGCCAGCAGTCAGGGACAGAGGACTGAAGCTTTCTTT.

CDR3 region: CASSQDTYLQFF. CDR3 nucleotides: TGTGCCAGCAGCCAGGACACTTATCTGCAGTTCTTC. The rearrangement links TRBV3-1 (or the pseudogene TRBV3-2) to TRBJ2-1; D might be TRBD1 (5 bases). The V end lost 3 bases, the J end lost 12 bases, and 12 bases lay between the germline ends. CDR3 length equals 12 residues. Germline loops: CDR1 LGHDT, CDR2 YNNKEL (reference sequence).

This sequence joins TRBV18 and TRBJ2-1, with 7 bases identical to TRBD2. Germline V gene data show CDR1 as KGHSH and CDR2 as LQKENI. The CDR3 runs to 15 residues. V was clipped by 2 bases and J by 1 base; unmatched bases: 2. The CDR3 protein is CASSPERGSYNEQFF. The CDR3 nucleotides are TGTGCCAGCTCACCAGAGCGGGGATCCTACAATGAGCAGTTCTTC.

This chain uses TRBV28 with TRBJ2-3; possible D gene TRBD1, 6 bases. Trimming stripped 6 bases from V and 3 bases from J, with 19 bases between. The CDR3 covers 16 residues. CDR1 MDHEN and CDR2 SYDVKM come from the germline V gene. The CDR3 DNA sequence: TGTGCCAGCAGCTCAAATAGGGGGAAGGGAACAGATACGCAGTATTTT. Translating it yields CASSSNRGKGTDTQYF.

The rearrangement uses TRBV24-1 and TRBJ1-5; D might be TRBD1 (5 bases). The CDR3 covers 15 residues. Trimming pared 6 bases from V and 0 bases from J, leaving 11 bases between. Germline V gene data show CDR1 as KGHDR and CDR2 as SFDVKD. This chain's CDR3 is CATSSAGDSNQPQHF. The CDR3 nucleotides are TGTGCCACCAGTTCCGCGGGGGATAGCAATCAGCCCCAGCATTTT.

The chain carries TRBV27 and TRBJ1-6, with a possible D match to TRBD1 (6 bases). The germline V gene encodes CDR1 MNHEY and CDR2 SMNVEV (reference sequence). V was trimmed by 1 base and J by 8 bases, leaving 9 bases between them. The CDR3 loop spans 14 amino acids. The CDR3 sequence: CASSLWGGHSPLHF. DNA for the CDR3: TGTGCCAGCAGTTTATGGGGGGGCCATTCACCCCTCCACTTT.

This clone is a singleton in its sample. The rearrangement uses TRBV7-9 and TRBJ1-2; D gene uncertain. The CDR3 has 15 amino acids. The V gene lost 7 bases and the J gene lost 8 bases, with 23 bases spanning the gap. Germline lookup yields CDR1 SEHNR and CDR2 FQNEAQ (reference sequence). The CDR3 bases are TGTGCCAGCAACCCCCTCTCGGGGAGGACGAAGGGCTACACCTTC. It is translated as CASNPLSGRTKGYTF.

The chain combines TRBV10-3 with TRBJ1-5; perhaps TRBD1 as D (5 bases). V lost 4 bases, J lost 2 bases, and 9 bases lay in between. This CDR3 comprises 14 residues. The V gene's germline CDR1 is ENHRY and CDR2 SYGVKD. The CDR3 nucleotides read TGTGCCATCAGTGTTCAGGGTGGCAATCAGCCCCAGCATTTT. It encodes CAISVQGGNQPQHF.

This chain connects TRBV11-2 to TRBJ1-2, with D hard to call. The CDR3 loop spans 14 amino acids. V dropped 1 base and J dropped 4 bases, with 10 bases sitting between them. The germline V gene encodes CDR1 SGHAT and CDR2 FQNNGV. DNA for the CDR3: TGTGCCAGCAGCTTAGGGGCAGGCGTCTATGGCTACACCTTC. Translated, it gives CASSLGAGVYGYTF. The full variable domain, with the rest looked up from reference TRBV11-2 and TRBJ1-2, is EAGVAQSPRYKIIEKRQSVAFWCNPISGHATLYWYQQILGQGPKLLIQFQNNGVVDDSQLPKDRFSAERLKGVDSTLKIQPAKLEDSAVYLCASSLGAGVYGYTFGSGTRLTVV.